This TCR beta chain was sequenced for a study of PD-1 blockade in classical Hodgkin lymphoma. Study findings and constraints: Anyone who began nivolumab under 1 year after ASCT was excluded. While CD8+ TCR diversity did not rise significantly by C4D1, CD4+ TCR diversity did.

The data were produced by immunoSEQ multiplex PCR, yet TCRdb's version contains in-frame clones alone and is incomplete. Of 15,000 to 20,000 clones in the sample, roughly 65% were seen once. The ends were cut back, 5 bases at V and 5 bases at J, with 24 bases in the middle. The germline V gene encodes CDR1 MDHEN and CDR2 SYDVKM. The CDR3 is 17 amino acids. The time point was: cycle 4 day 1 (C4D1), after less than 7 weeks of nivolumab. After autologous stem cell transplantation all patients relapsed, and prior brentuximab vedotin exposure differed between cohorts. This clone was detected a few times. Its antigen is as yet unknown.

The input for sequencing was peripheral blood mononuclear cells (PBMCs), taken before the fourth cycle of nivolumab. The source of this sequence is a human donor with classical Hodgkin lymphoma. This rearrangement joins TRBV28 to TRBJ2-5; the D gene is possibly TRBD1 (5 bases). CDR3 region: CASSLAGAGRPSETQYF. The CDR3 DNA reads TGTGCCAGCAGTCTTGCTGGGGCAGGACGTCCCAGTGAGACCCAGTACTTC.